Below are 14 T cell receptor beta chains sequenced from a single sample in a study of vaccination and CD4 T cells after COVID-19. For these TCRs, the target antigens are not known. The Oncomine TCR Beta short-read assay was applied to DNA of cultured CD4+ T cells. MiXCR, run by TCRdb on the PCR reads, gives a single entry per CDR3 protein. The sample consists of roughly 17,000 distinct CDR3 sequences, 31% of them appearing once. Indicated treatment: approximately 9-day PBMC culture with coronavirus spike peptide pools or control peptides (ViraFEST assay). The specimen sequenced was cultured CD4+ T cells from blood. The receptors originated from a human donor with COVID-19.

This rearrangement joins TRBV18 to TRBJ1-2; 12 bases are shared with TRBD1. The CDR3 spans 15 residues. V lost 6 bases and J lost 8; bases outside the gene matches: 10. Germline V gene lookup returns CDR1 KGHSH and CDR2 LQKENI. In nucleotides, the CDR3 is TGTGCCAGCTCGCCCTCGGGACAGGGGGCAGGAGGCTACACCTTC. Translation gives CASSPSGQGAGGYTF.

This clonotype was picked up one time. V is TRBV5-4 and J is TRBJ1-1; TRBD1 agrees at 7 bases. This CDR3 has 14 amino acids. The J segment lost 0 bases and the V segment lost 5 bases, leaving 4 bases of the junction unmatched. Per the germline V gene, CDR1 is SGHNT and CDR2 is YYREEE (reference sequence). The DNA for the CDR3 is TGTGCCAGCAGAACGGGACAGATGAACACTGAAGCTTTCTTT. Its translation is CASRTGQMNTEAFF.

This clonotype showed up just a few times. The chain uses TRBV4-3 and TRBJ1-2; maybe TRBD1 (5 bases). The CDR3 spans 16 residues. Germline V lookup: CDR1 LGHNA, CDR2 YSLEER. The V end was cut by 4 bases, the J end by 4 bases, with 19 bases between. The CDR3 bases are TGCGCCAGCAGCCTCCGCGGCACCCCAGGGATCTATGGCTACACCTTC. This encodes CASSLRGTPGIYGYTF.

The V gene is TRBV24-1, the J gene TRBJ2-7, with D perhaps matching TRBD2 (6 bases). The CDR3 totals 14 residues. Germline CDR1 is KGHDR and CDR2 is SFDVKD. The V end lost 7 bases, the J end lost 6 bases, and 18 bases lay between the germline ends. This chain's CDR3 is CATSSPGGMGEQYF. The CDR3 DNA sequence: TGTGCCACCAGCTCTCCCGGCGGGATGGGCGAGCAGTACTTC.

The sample holds a few counts of this clonotype. The chain uses TRBV6-5 and TRBJ2-5; either TRBD1 or TRBD2 may fit D (5 bases each). The CDR3 length is 15 residues. Trimming stripped 0 bases from V and 3 bases from J, with 11 bases between. Germline CDR1 reads MNHEY; CDR2 reads SVGAGI. This chain's CDR3 is CASSYSGDGKETQYF. The CDR3 nucleotides read TGTGCCAGCAGTTACTCCGGGGACGGAAAAGAGACCCAGTACTTC.

The rearrangement links TRBV14 to TRBJ1-1; no firm D call. V was pared by 2 bases and J by 5 bases, with 9 bases between. The germline gives CDR1 SGHDN, CDR2 FVKESK. The CDR3 has 13 amino acids. This CDR3 reads CASSQTSVTEAFF. In DNA, the CDR3 is TGTGCCAGCAGCCAAACCTCAGTGACTGAAGCTTTCTTT. Based on the CDR3 plus reference TRBV14 and TRBJ1-1, the full variable domain is EAGVTQFPSHSVIEKGQTVTLRCDPISGHDNLYWYRRVMGKEIKFLLHFVKESKQDESGMPNNRFLAERTGGTYSTLKVQPAELEDSGVYFCASSQTSVTEAFFGQGTRLTVV.

This chain uses TRBV4-2 with TRBJ1-1, with 11 bases identical to TRBD1. CDR3 length: 14 amino acids. Germline V CDR1 and CDR2: LGHNA, YNFKEQ. After removal of 4 bases from V and 10 bases from J, the junction contained 8 bases not matched to a gene. CDR3 sequence reads: CASSPSRGQGVAFF. CDR3 in DNA: TGTGCCAGCAGCCCGAGCCGGGGACAGGGGGTAGCTTTCTTT.

V and J are TRBV2 and TRBJ2-3; the match to TRBD2 covers 7 bases. With 6 bases clipped from V and 2 bases from J, the junction kept 8 bases outside the gene matches. In germline, CDR1 is SNHLY, CDR2 FYNNEI. The CDR3 runs to 15 residues. The CDR3 is CASSNGGENTDTQYF. CDR3 nucleotides: TGTGCCAGCAGCAATGGGGGGGAGAACACAGATACGCAGTATTTT.

This chain uses TRBV14 with TRBJ1-1, with D tentatively TRBD1 (5 bases). Germline CDR1 SGHDN, CDR2 FVKESK. The CDR3 consists of 15 residues. V was clipped by 1 base and J by 3 bases, with 12 bases between them. Here the CDR3 DNA reads TGTGCCAGCAGCCAAGTTACAGGTTGGCACACTGAAGCTTTCTTT. As protein: CASSQVTGWHTEAFF.

A few counts support this clonotype. The J gene is TRBJ2-3, the V gene TRBV20-1; 8 nucleotides align to TRBD2. Losses at the gene ends were 0 bases for V and 4 bases for J; bases not matched to a gene: 9. The CDR3 length is 16 residues. Germline-derived CDR1 and CDR2 are DFQATT and SNEGSKA (reference sequence). The DNA for the CDR3 is TGCAGTGCTAGAGAGAGCGGGGGACACGGCGCAGATACGCAGTATTTT. Its protein product is CSARESGGHGADTQYF.

This sequence joins TRBV25-1 and TRBJ2-5; D unclear. The CDR3 has 14 residues. The V end was cut by 6 bases, the J end by 7 bases, with 18 bases between. CDR1 and CDR2 (germline): MGHDK, SYGVNS. This CDR3 reads CASRPPLKSATQYF. CDR3 nucleotides: TGTGCCAGCAGACCCCCACTTAAAAGCGCGACCCAGTACTTC.

By its share, this clonotype is medium-sized. V and J are TRBV20-1 and TRBJ1-6; D possibly corresponds to TRBD1 (6 bases). The CDR3 is 12 amino acids. Germline V gene lookup returns CDR1 DFQATT and CDR2 SNEGSKA (reference sequence). V was cut by 6 bases and J by 9 bases, with 12 bases left in between. The CDR3 loop reads CSAGRGFSPLHF. The CDR3 nucleotides are TGCAGTGCCGGCAGGGGCTTTTCACCCCTCCACTTT.

The J gene is TRBJ2-7, the V gene TRBV2; TRBD2 agrees at 10 bases. Losses at the gene ends were 1 base for V and 4 bases for J; bases not matched to a gene: 19. The CDR3 is 20 amino acids. CDR1 and CDR2 (germline): SNHLY, FYNNEI. CDR3 region: CASSEVRASGGRETRYEQYF. The DNA for the CDR3 is TGTGCCAGCAGTGAAGTTAGGGCTAGCGGGGGCCGCGAGACCAGGTACGAGCAGTACTTC.

J is TRBJ1-3 and V is TRBV7-2; D gene ambiguous. Between the trimmed V and J ends, which lost 5 bases and 0 bases, there was a span of 14 bases. The V gene's germline CDR1 is SGHTA and CDR2 FQGNSA. The CDR3 has 16 amino acids. CDR3 in DNA: TGTGCCAGCAGCAGGACGGTGACCAACTCTGGAAACACCATATATTTT. Translated: CASSRTVTNSGNTIYF.